The 32 T cell receptor beta chains given below trace back to one sample, sequenced in a study of blood T cell repertoires in COVID-19. TCRdb keeps only in-frame clones here, not all; method: immunoSEQ multiplex PCR. Found here are about 110,000 clones, roughly 83% of them singletons; the top ten hold roughly 0.89%. The sequencing sample was made of peripheral blood. The receptors were sampled from a woman aged 70 to 79 with acute or convalescent COVID-19.

In its sample, this clone was seen once. V usage is TRBV27 and J usage is TRBJ2-1; D ambiguous. The CDR3 extends over 15 amino acids. Trimming shortened V by 5 bases and J by 0 bases, and 11 bases separated the two germline ends. Germline lookup yields CDR1 MNHEY and CDR2 SMNVEV (reference sequence). DNA for the CDR3: TGTGCCAGCAGTCCCCGACTGGGCTCCTACAATGAGCAGTTCTTC. This codes for CASSPRLGSYNEQFF.

Only one count was recorded for this clone. V and J are TRBV7-3 and TRBJ2-7, with 10 bases lining up with TRBD1. After removal of 4 bases from V and 5 bases from J, the junction contained 11 bases not matched to a gene. Germline V gene lookup returns CDR1 SGHTA and CDR2 FQGTGA. This CDR3 has 16 residues. CDR3: CASSSGRGQGRDEQYF. The CDR3 DNA reads as TGTGCCAGCAGCTCCGGGAGGGGACAGGGGCGCGACGAGCAGTACTTC.

There are a few counts of this clone. The chain employs TRBV6-7 and TRBJ2-5, with D perhaps TRBD1 (6 bases). TRBV6-7 is an ORF, and what it does is uncertain. Trimming pared 6 bases from V and 3 bases from J, leaving 11 bases between. This CDR3 is 13 amino acids long. The CDR3 region has the DNA TGTGCCAGCAGGGAACCAGGGGAAGAGACCCAGTACTTC. As protein: CASREPGEETQYF.

This clone appeared once. This chain connects TRBV10-3 to TRBJ1-6, with D tentatively TRBD1 (6 bases). The germline V and J ends were trimmed by 4 bases and 5 bases, with 9 bases remaining between them. This CDR3 has 14 residues. Germline lookup yields CDR1 ENHRY and CDR2 SYGVKD. CDR3 sequence: CAISVGQNNSPLHF. The DNA of the CDR3 is TGTGCCATCAGTGTTGGACAGAATAATTCACCCCTCCACTTT.

The count of this clone is one. The chain links TRBV12-3 or TRBV12-4 to TRBJ2-1; no clear D. V lost 6 bases, J lost 5 bases, and 8 bases lay in between. The CDR3 spans 12 residues. The DNA for the CDR3 is TGTGCCAGCAGCTCGAGAGACAATGAGCAGTTCTTC. This codes for CASSSRDNEQFF.

This clone has a handful of counts. The CDR3 region is CASSMLDSTDTQYF. The CDR3 coding sequence is TGTGCCAGTAGTATGCTAGATAGCACAGATACGCAGTATTTT. The chain is built from TRBV19 and TRBJ2-3; the D is unclear. CDR3 length: 14 residues. Per germline, CDR1 LNHDA and CDR2 SQIVND (reference sequence). V lost 3 bases and J lost 0, with 7 bases in between.

The J gene is TRBJ2-1, the V gene TRBV7-3, with 9 bases lining up with TRBD2. The germline V gene has CDR1 SGHTA and CDR2 FQGTGA. The CDR3 contains 17 residues. V was pared by 5 bases and J by 2 bases, with 10 bases of the junction left unmatched. The chain's CDR3 is CASSPHDVAGAYNEQFF. The CDR3, as DNA: TGTGCCAGCAGCCCACATGACGTAGCGGGGGCCTACAATGAGCAGTTCTTC. The variable domain in full, with the rest retrieved from reference TRBV7-3 and TRBJ2-1, is GAGVSQTPSNKVTEKGKYVELRCDPISGHTALYWYRQSLGQGPEFLIYFQGTGAADDSGLPNDRFFAVRPEGSVSTLKIQRTERGDSAVYLCASSPHDVAGAYNEQFFGPGTRLTVL.

The chain carries TRBV19 and TRBJ2-1; 10 bases match TRBD2. Per the germline V gene, CDR1 is LNHDA and CDR2 is SQIVND (reference sequence). The CDR3 length is 13 residues. The J segment lost 10 bases and the V segment lost 7 bases, leaving 7 bases of the junction unmatched. The CDR3 spells CASTVAGGLEQFF. The CDR3 DNA reads as TGTGCCAGTACGGTAGCGGGAGGCCTAGAGCAGTTCTTC.

The genes are TRBV5-4 and TRBJ1-3, with 9 positions matching TRBD1. The length of the CDR3 is 14 residues. J was trimmed by 8 bases and V by 3 bases; bases with no gene match: 6. Germline CDR1 and CDR2: SGHNT and YYREEE (reference sequence). The CDR3 sequence is CASSSPGQGDTIYF. The CDR3 nucleotides read TGTGCCAGCAGCTCCCCGGGACAGGGAGACACCATATATTTT.

Points on this clone: The germline gene is not matched at one end of the junction; a read error may be the cause. The V call is TRBV29-1, the J call TRBJ1-1; 9 bases match TRBD1. The V gene's germline CDR1 is SQVTM and CDR2 ANQGSEA. The CDR3 is made up of 14 amino acids. The CDR3 loop reads CSVLKQGANNEAFF. The CDR3 DNA reads as TGCAGCGTGCTTAAACAGGGGGCGAACAATGAAGCTTTCTTT.

The chain uses TRBV5-1 and TRBJ1-2, with 8 bases lining up with TRBD1. The CDR3 consists of 15 residues. The germline CDR1 and CDR2 sequences are SGHRS and YFSETQ. Unmatched junction bases numbered 11, after V lost 5 bases and J lost 5 bases. CDR3 region: CASSSPGQAKYGYTF. Here the CDR3 DNA reads TGCGCCAGCAGTTCTCCGGGACAGGCGAAATATGGCTACACCTTC.

The chain couples TRBV9 to TRBJ2-1, with 12 nucleotides matching TRBD2. This CDR3 is built from 16 residues. CDR1 and CDR2 (germline): SGDLS, YYNGEE. The V gene end was trimmed by 5 bases and the J gene end by 4 bases; junction bases not matched to a gene: 7. The CDR3 here is CASSLVGTSGYNEQFF. CDR3 coding DNA: TGTGCCAGCAGTCTAGTAGGGACTAGCGGGTACAATGAGCAGTTCTTC.

The rearrangement links TRBV5-1 to TRBJ1-4; TRBD1 agrees at 7 bases. V was pared by 4 bases and J by 2 bases, with 8 bases of the junction left unmatched. This CDR3 spans 16 amino acids. From germline, CDR1 is SGHRS and CDR2 YFSETQ. The DNA for the CDR3 is TGCGCCAGCAGCCAGTTCCCGGGACAGACTAATGAAAAACTGTTTTTT. It yields the protein CASSQFPGQTNEKLFF.

This clone has only a few counts. The chain has TRBV19 and TRBJ1-2; possibly TRBD1 for D (6 bases). Germline V lookup: CDR1 LNHDA, CDR2 SQIVND (reference sequence). The CDR3 runs 14 residues. V was cut by 3 bases and J by 7 bases, with 15 bases left in between. Here the CDR3 reads CASSIRQLRGGYTF. DNA of the CDR3: TGTGCCAGTAGTATTCGGCAGCTCAGGGGTGGCTACACCTTC. Together with reference TRBV19 and TRBJ1-2, the CDR3 gives the full variable domain: DGGITQSPKYLFRKEGQNVTLSCEQNLNHDAMYWYRQDPGQGLRLIYYSQIVNDFQKGDIAEGYSVSREKKESFPLTVTSAQKNPTAFYLCASSIRQLRGGYTFGSGTRLTVV.

The V call is TRBV11-1, the J call TRBJ2-7; a possible D gene is TRBD1 (6 bases). CDR3 length equals 14 residues. V lost 1 base and J lost 3, with 10 bases in between. Per germline, CDR1 SGHAT and CDR2 FQDESV (reference sequence). CDR3 sequence: CASSLGGRGYEQYF. CDR3 in DNA: TGTGCCAGCAGCTTAGGGGGCAGGGGCTACGAGCAGTACTTC.

The chain has TRBV12-3 or TRBV12-4 and TRBJ2-7; 8 bases are shared with TRBD1. Losses at the gene ends were 6 bases for V and 5 bases for J; bases not matched to a gene: 6. The CDR3 is 13 amino acids. CDR3 amino acids: CASRRTGRNEQYF. In nucleotides, the CDR3 is TGTGCCAGCAGGAGGACAGGGAGGAACGAGCAGTACTTC.

The chain employs TRBV7-2 and TRBJ2-3; D unresolved. Germline V gene data show CDR1 as SGHTA and CDR2 as FQGNSA. Deletions cut 6 bases from V and 4 bases from J, with 14 bases between. This CDR3 is built from 14 residues. For the CDR3, the DNA is TGTGCCAGCAGGGTCCCCACAGAGTCAGATACGCAGTATTTT. Protein: CASRVPTESDTQYF.

In its sample, this clone was seen once. The chain combines TRBV7-3 with TRBJ2-5, with 9 bases fitting TRBD2. The germline CDR1 and CDR2 sequences are SGHTA and FQGTGA. This CDR3 is 17 amino acids long. J gave up 2 bases and V 3 bases, and 10 bases lay outside the gene matches. The CDR3 DNA is TGTGCCAGCAGCTTGAGCGGGGGGCCCCCCGGGCAAGAGACCCAGTACTTC. It specifies CASSLSGGPPGQETQYF.

This chain connects TRBV9 to TRBJ1-5; the match to TRBD1 covers 7 bases. CDR3 length: 14 amino acids. CDR1 is SGDLS and CDR2 is YYNGEE in the germline V gene. V lost 4 bases, J lost 3 bases, and 4 bases stayed unmatched. CDR3 loop: CASSSQGNNQPQHF. The DNA of the CDR3 is TGTGCCAGCAGCTCACAGGGGAACAATCAGCCCCAGCATTTT.

The chain carries TRBV19 and TRBJ2-1; 9 bases are shared with TRBD1. Germline V gene lookup returns CDR1 LNHDA and CDR2 SQIVND (reference sequence). The CDR3 is 18 residues long. J gave up 4 bases and V 5 bases, and 15 bases lay outside the gene matches. DNA for the CDR3: TGTGCCAGTAGTCTCGGGACAGGGACCCAGCGGGCATACAATGAGCAGTTCTTC. This gives the protein CASSLGTGTQRAYNEQFF.

The chain joins TRBV9 to TRBJ1-3; unclear D gene. The germline V gene encodes CDR1 SGDLS and CDR2 YYNGEE. V was clipped by 3 bases and J by 1 base, with 8 bases between them. CDR3 length: 14 residues. Written as DNA, the CDR3 is TGTGCCAGCAGCGCCTCTGCGTCTGGAAACACCATATATTTT. This gives the protein CASSASASGNTIYF.

The chain couples TRBV10-1 to TRBJ2-5, with TRBD1 identical over 7 bases. The V segment lost 2 bases and the J segment 5 bases; nucleotides outside the gene matches: 2. This CDR3 comprises 13 residues. The germline gives CDR1 WNHNN, CDR2 SYGVQD (reference sequence). The CDR3 protein is CASSENRGETQYF. For the CDR3, the DNA is TGCGCCAGCAGTGAGAACAGGGGTGAGACCCAGTACTTC.

The chain recombines TRBV19 with TRBJ2-1; 7 bases are shared with TRBD1. Germline trimming cut 5 bases from V and 1 base from J; bases unmatched to any gene: 5. CDR1 and CDR2 (germline): LNHDA, SQIVND (reference sequence). There are 15 residues in the CDR3. The CDR3 here is CASSQLQGSYNEQFF. The CDR3 nucleotides are TGTGCCAGTAGTCAACTACAGGGGTCCTACAATGAGCAGTTCTTC. Filled out from reference TRBV19 and TRBJ2-1, the complete variable domain reads DGGITQSPKYLFRKEGQNVTLSCEQNLNHDAMYWYRQDPGQGLRLIYYSQIVNDFQKGDIAEGYSVSREKKESFPLTVTSAQKNPTAFYLCASSQLQGSYNEQFFGPGTRLTVL.

V and J are TRBV7-6 and TRBJ2-3; TRBD2 agrees at 13 bases. Germline V gives CDR1 SGHVS, CDR2 FNYEAQ. The CDR3 sequence is 17 residues long. Losses at the gene ends were 5 bases for V and 0 bases for J; bases not matched to a gene: 5. CDR3 coding DNA: TGTGCCAGCAGCACTCGACTAGCGGGGGGAAGCACAGATACGCAGTATTTT. It encodes CASSTRLAGGSTDTQYF.

Here the CDR3 reads CASTRSDYGYTF. For the CDR3, the DNA is TGTGCCAGTACCAGGTCCGACTATGGCTACACCTTC. The V gene is TRBV19, the J gene TRBJ1-2; D is unresolved. The V gene's germline CDR1 is LNHDA and CDR2 SQIVND (reference sequence). V was shortened by 7 bases and J by 3 bases, with 9 bases between the two germline ends. CDR3 length: 12 amino acids.

The chain has TRBV7-2 and TRBJ2-3; tentative D call: TRBD2 (5 bases). The germline CDR1 and CDR2 sequences are SGHTA and FQGNSA. The ends were cut back, 1 base at V and 4 bases at J, with 12 bases in the middle. The length of the CDR3 is 15 residues. The CDR3 region has the DNA TGTGCCAGCAGCTTAGGACTCCCGGGATCAGATACGCAGTATTTT. Translation: CASSLGLPGSDTQYF.

In its sample, this clone was seen once. This chain connects TRBV7-9 to TRBJ1-1; the D gene is possibly TRBD1 (6 bases). V dropped 4 bases and J dropped 3 bases, with 21 bases sitting between them. The CDR3 is 17 residues long. CDR1 SEHNR and CDR2 FQNEAQ come from the germline V gene (reference sequence). CDR3 sequence (DNA): TGTGCCAGCAGCTCTCCCCGGGACACAAAAGGGTACACTGAAGCTTTCTTT. Translating gives CASSSPRDTKGYTEAFF.

This clone was found a few times. The rearrangement uses TRBV7-3 and TRBJ1-3; TRBD1 might be the D (6 bases). Trimming took 3 bases from V and 7 from J, leaving 16 bases between them. The CDR3 is 15 residues long. Per the germline V gene, CDR1 is SGHTA and CDR2 is FQGTGA. This CDR3 is CASSFGQRMRNTIYF. The DNA of the CDR3 is TGTGCCAGCAGCTTTGGACAGAGAATGAGGAACACCATATATTTT.

This chain joins TRBV19 and TRBJ1-1; D uncertain. CDR1 LNHDA and CDR2 SQIVND come from the germline V gene (reference sequence). The CDR3 sequence is 17 residues long. Trimming stripped 3 bases from V and 0 bases from J, with 17 bases between. CDR3 nucleotides: TGTGCCAGTAGTATTTTTGGTAGTGAGGTCATGAACACTGAAGCTTTCTTT. Its translation: CASSIFGSEVMNTEAFF.

The table lists this clone with a few counts. J is TRBJ2-1 and V is TRBV20-1; 11 bases fit TRBD2. The length of the CDR3 is 16 residues. With 3 bases clipped from V and 2 bases from J, the junction kept 6 bases outside the gene matches. The V gene's germline CDR1 is DFQATT and CDR2 SNEGSKA (reference sequence). The CDR3 DNA is TGCAGTGCTAGTGCCTCTAGCGGGGGGCCCTACAATGAGCAGTTCTTC. Its translation: CSASASSGGPYNEQFF.

The genes are TRBV10-3 and TRBJ2-1; D is possibly TRBD2 (5 bases). Germline V gene data show CDR1 as ENHRY and CDR2 as SYGVKD. CDR3 size: 14 residues. The V end was cut by 10 bases, the J end by 4 bases, with 17 bases between. The CDR3, as DNA: TGTGCCACTTACAGACCGGGGATATACAATGAGCAGTTCTTC. The encoded protein is CATYRPGIYNEQFF.

The table lists this clone with a count of one. The chain joins TRBV2 to TRBJ2-1, with D possibly being TRBD2 (6 bases). Trimming took off 6 bases at V and 3 bases at J, with 6 bases between the two ends. CDR1 and CDR2 from the germline V gene are SNHLY and FYNNEI. There are 12 residues in the CDR3. CDR3 DNA sequence: TGTGCCAGCAGGGGACTCTACAATGAGCAGTTCTTC. Residues: CASRGLYNEQFF. The full variable domain, rest sourced from reference TRBV2 and TRBJ2-1, is EPEVTQTPSHQVTQMGQEVILRCVPISNHLYFYWYRQILGQKVEFLVSFYNNEISEKSEIFDDQFSVERPDGSNFTLKIRSTKLEDSAMYFCASRGLYNEQFFGPGTRLTVL.